Sequencing of this TCR beta chain was carried out in a study of T-cell memory formation after mild COVID-19. This clonotype was observed at least ten times. TCRdb called the 5' RACE reads again in MiXCR, with one record for every CDR3 protein. Seen here are 30,000 to 45,000 distinct CDR3 sequences, 9.5% to 12% observed once, and the top ten hold just under 30%. The germline gives CDR1 SGHRS, CDR2 YFSETQ. The ends were cut back, 0 bases at V and 0 bases at J, with 16 bases in the middle. This CDR3 is 19 amino acids long. The sample taken for sequencing was PBMCs or a T cell subset sorted from them (not recorded which). The TCR sequence derives from a man younger than 35 who had mild COVID-19 (a few samples of this study predate the infection). Cell type and time point are not known. The rearrangement joins TRBV5-1 to TRBJ1-6; the D is unclear. The CDR3 sequence: CASSLGAALGGSYNSPLHF. As DNA, the CDR3 is TGCGCCAGCAGCTTGGGGGCGGCTCTGGGAGGCTCCTATAATTCACCCCTCCACTTT.